One sample yielded the 4 T cell receptor beta chains listed below, sequenced in a study of blood T cell repertoires in COVID-19. The method was immunoSEQ multiplex PCR; TCRdb's version includes in-frame clones alone and lacks a portion of them. Here the sample spans 70,000 to 95,000 clones, around 92% being singletons. Sequenced input: peripheral blood. These receptors originate from a woman aged 55-69 years with active COVID-19.

V usage is TRBV5-4 and J usage is TRBJ2-2; possible D gene TRBD1, 5 bases. V was trimmed by 2 bases and J by 6 bases, leaving 5 bases between them. Germline values: CDR1 SGHNT, CDR2 YYREEE (reference sequence). This CDR3 spans 12 amino acids. CDR3 region: CASSLGAGELFF. For the CDR3, the DNA is TGTGCCAGCAGCTTAGGGGCCGGGGAGCTGTTTTTT. The full variable domain, its missing parts supplied by reference TRBV5-4 and TRBJ2-2, is ETGVTQSPTHLIKTRGQQVTLRCSSQSGHNTVSWYQQALGQGPQFIFQYYREEENGRGNFPPRFSGLQFPNYSSELNVNALELDDSALYLCASSLGAGELFFGEGSRLTVL.

This chain links TRBV24-1 with TRBJ2-7; maybe TRBD2 (7 bases). The CDR3 runs to 15 residues. CDR1 and CDR2 from the germline V gene are KGHDR and SFDVKD. The V end was cut by 4 bases, the J end by 6 bases, with 18 bases between. CDR3 sequence (DNA): TGTGCCACCAGTGACGGGTCCCTAAGGGGGGGCGAGCAGTACTTC. Residues: CATSDGSLRGGEQYF.

J is TRBJ2-1 and V is TRBV28, with TRBD2 matching 13 bases. The CDR3 length is 17 residues. Germline CDR1 and CDR2: MDHEN and SYDVKM. V shed 6 bases and J 2 bases; nucleotides not matched to a gene: 7. The CDR3 here is CASRPRLAGGPYNEQFF. For the CDR3, the DNA is TGTGCCAGCAGGCCCAGACTAGCGGGAGGACCCTACAATGAGCAGTTCTTC.

This clone was recorded once. The chain uses TRBV5-1 and TRBJ2-2; 8 positions agree with TRBD1. Trimming at V came to 0 bases and at J to 5 bases, leaving 0 bases not matched to a gene. This CDR3 region has 14 residues. Germline V CDR1 and CDR2: SGHRS, YFSETQ. CDR3 in amino acids: CASSLDRGTGELFF. The CDR3 DNA is TGCGCCAGCAGCTTGGACAGGGGGACCGGGGAGCTGTTTTTT.